This T cell receptor beta chain stems from a study of blood T cell repertoires in COVID-19. Generated by immunoSEQ multiplex PCR, the TCRdb table keeps only in-frame clones and is missing some. The sample consists of 84,000 or so clones, 85% to 95% of them appearing once. From germline, CDR1 is LGHDT and CDR2 YNNKEL (reference sequence). V lost 0 bases to trimming and J lost 12 bases; unmatched junction nucleotides: 5. This CDR3 spans 13 amino acids. The sequenced sample was peripheral blood. The chain couples TRBV3-1 (or the pseudogene TRBV3-2) to TRBJ2-1, with TRBD1 matching over 7 bases. The sequence was obtained from a woman aged 55-70 years with active COVID-19. CDR3 loop: CASSQDDRALQFF. In nucleotides, the CDR3 is TGTGCCAGCAGCCAAGACGACAGGGCTTTGCAGTTCTTC.